This TCR beta chain was captured in a study of CD8 T cells in ankylosing spondylitis. General study points: Past research had described some motif variants in reactive arthritis synovial fluid and blood. Ankylosing spondylitis blood seemed to carry a telltale TCR beta motif made of fewer than ten highly homologous variants.

TCRdb processed the 5' RACE reads anew with MiXCR; each CDR3 protein has one entry. Found here are roughly 130,000 distinct CDR3 sequences, roughly 13% of them singletons; the top ten hold around 3%. This clonotype was observed a handful of times. Antigen: not known. An end of the junction does not agree with germline; a read error may underlie this. This CDR3 is 16 amino acids long. Germline lookup yields CDR1 SSHAT and CDR2 FNYEAQ (reference sequence). The chain recombines TRBV7-7 with TRBJ2-5, with 15 bases identical to TRBD2. The sample comprised blood, either unsorted or a sorted T cell fraction (not recorded which). The source of this sequence is a female donor with ankylosing spondylitis or in good health (not recorded which). The CDR3: CASSLGLAGGQETQYF. The CDR3 nucleotides are TGTGCTAGCAGCTTGGGACTAGCGGGGGGCCAAGAGACCCAGTACTTC.